A selection of T cell receptor beta chains follows, all from one sample in a study of T cells in Graves' hyperthyroidism and ophthalmopathy. Via MiXCR, TCRdb re-called the multiplex PCR reads, giving one row per CDR3 protein. The data show around 700,000 distinct CDR3 sequences, about 17% seen once. Sequencing input: blood. The receptor set was obtained from a woman between 45 and 65 years old with Graves' hyperthyroidism that later progressed to Graves' ophthalmopathy. The CDR3 runs from the conserved cysteine through the conserved F or W. Each record gives: CDR3 DNA, CDR3 protein, D gene, clone size, V gene, J gene, CDR3 length. D genes are given only for firm matches. Size is omitted from some rows. Given values are once, few, many or a class for expanded clones.

DNA: TGTGCCAGCAGTTTCGGCAGAGTCTACAATGAGCAGTTCTTC
CDR3: CASSFGRVYNEQFF
D: NA
size: many
V: TRBV27
J: TRBJ2-1
length: 14

DNA: TGCAGTGCCTCAGGGAATTTCTATAATTCACCCCTCCACTTT
CDR3: CSASGNFYNSPLHF
D: NA
size: many
V: TRBV20-1
J: TRBJ1-6
length: 14

DNA: TGTGCCAGCAGCCCGGGGAAGTCTGCTAGCACAGATACGCAGTATTTT
CDR3: CASSPGKSASTDTQYF
D: NA
size: few
V: TRBV7-9
J: TRBJ2-3
length: 16

DNA: TGCAGCGTCGCTGGGACTGTTCAAGAGACCCAGTACTTC
CDR3: CSVAGTVQETQYF
D: NA
size: NA
V: TRBV29-1
J: TRBJ2-5
length: 13

DNA: TGCAGTGCTTCCCCCGAGGTCTCTTTGAGAGAGACCCAGTACTTC
CDR3: CSASPEVSLRETQYF
D: NA
size: NA
V: TRBV20-1
J: TRBJ2-5
length: 15

DNA: TGTGCCAGCAGTGAAGTTCTGCGTCAGCCCCAGCATTTT
CDR3: CASSEVLRQPQHF
D: NA
size: few
V: TRBV6-1
J: TRBJ1-5
length: 13

DNA: TGTGCCAGCAGCTTGGAAGGGACAGGGGATCAGCCCCAGCATTTT
CDR3: CASSLEGTGDQPQHF
D: TRBD1
size: few
V: TRBV5-6
J: TRBJ1-5
length: 15

DNA: TGTGCCAGCAGTGAATCCGGGACAGCGAACACCGGGGAGCTGTTTTTT
CDR3: CASSESGTANTGELFF
D: TRBD1
size: many
V: TRBV2
J: TRBJ2-2
length: 16

DNA: TGTGCCAGCAGCCATCCGGGGGACAGAGCCTACGAGCAGTACTTC
CDR3: CASSHPGDRAYEQYF
D: NA
size: NA
V: TRBV3-1
J: TRBJ2-7
length: 15

DNA: TGTGCCAGCAGCCGTGACAGTTTGAACACTGAAGCTTTCTTT
CDR3: CASSRDSLNTEAFF
D: NA
size: NA
V: TRBV7-9
J: TRBJ1-1
length: 14

DNA: TGTGCCAGCAGTTTAAATGTCAGGAACGGGGAGCTGTTTTTT
CDR3: CASSLNVRNGELFF
D: NA
size: many
V: TRBV12-3/TRBV12-4
J: TRBJ2-2
length: 14

DNA: TGCGCCAGCAGCCACCCGGGACAGTCCCTTCCCTATGGCTACACCTTC
CDR3: CASSHPGQSLPYGYTF
D: TRBD1
size: once
V: TRBV4-1
J: TRBJ1-2
length: 16

DNA: TGTGCCACCAGCGTGAAAGCAACGGGACTCCTCCAGTTCTTC
CDR3: CATSVKATGLLQFF
D: NA
size: few
V: TRBV15
J: TRBJ2-1
length: 14

DNA: TGTGCCAGCAGCTTTCCACTAGCGGGCAATGAGCAGTTCTTC
CDR3: CASSFPLAGNEQFF
D: TRBD2
size: few
V: TRBV5-4
J: TRBJ2-1
length: 14

DNA: TGTGCCAGCAGCTTAGGGTCAGAGACCCAGTACTTC
CDR3: CASSLGSETQYF
D: NA
size: many
V: TRBV7-8
J: TRBJ2-5
length: 12

DNA: TGTGCCAGCAGCGCTCCTCTGGGACAGAACACCGGGGAGCTGTTTTTT
CDR3: CASSAPLGQNTGELFF
D: NA
size: NA
V: TRBV6-2/TRBV6-3
J: TRBJ2-2
length: 16

DNA: TGTGCCAGCAGCCCTTCATTCGGGGATGGTAATTCACCCCTCCACTTT
CDR3: CASSPSFGDGNSPLHF
D: NA
size: NA
V: TRBV9
J: TRBJ1-6
length: 16

DNA: TGTGCCAGCAGTGAGAACCCCAGGGGAACGCAGTATTTT
CDR3: CASSENPRGTQYF
D: NA
size: NA
V: TRBV2
J: TRBJ2-3
length: 13

DNA: TGCAGTGCGCCTTCGGATTTGAGCTCTGGAAACACCATATATTTT
CDR3: CSAPSDLSSGNTIYF
D: NA
size: many
V: TRBV20-1
J: TRBJ1-3
length: 15

DNA: TGCAGTGCCGTAACTAGCGGGGGGGCGTTAGATACGCAGTATTTT
CDR3: CSAVTSGGALDTQYF
D: TRBD2
size: many
V: TRBV20-1
J: TRBJ2-3
length: 15

DNA: TGTGCCAGCATTCTCTATAGCAATCGGCCCCAGCATTTT
CDR3: CASILYSNRPQHF
D: NA
size: NA
V: TRBV2
J: TRBJ1-5
length: 13

DNA: TGCAGCGTTGCAGAGTCCAATGAGCAGTTCTTC
CDR3: CSVAESNEQFF
D: NA
size: NA
V: TRBV29-1
J: TRBJ2-1
length: 11

DNA: TGTGCCAGCAGCGTACTAGCGGGGATTCAAGAGACCCAGTACTTC
CDR3: CASSVLAGIQETQYF
D: TRBD2
size: few
V: TRBV9
J: TRBJ2-5
length: 15

DNA: TGCAGTCCGAGGGAGGGCCAACTGGAGACCCAGTACTTC
CDR3: CSPREGQLETQYF
D: TRBD2
size: few
V: TRBV20-1
J: TRBJ2-5
length: 13

DNA: TGTGCCAGCAGCCAAGATCAGACCGGTTTTTCCATTCAGTACTTC
CDR3: CASSQDQTGFSIQYF
D: NA
size: NA
V: TRBV3-1
J: TRBJ2-4
length: 15

DNA: TGTGCCGGTGACACGGCAGGGGGCGGCTACAATGAGCAGTTCTTC
CDR3: CAGDTAGGGYNEQFF
D: TRBD1
size: many
V: TRBV30
J: TRBJ2-1
length: 15

DNA: TGTGCCAGCAGCCCCCACCCCCGGGCCGAAGCTTTCTTT
CDR3: CASSPHPRAEAFF
D: NA
size: many
V: TRBV11-3
J: TRBJ1-1
length: 13

DNA: TGTGCCAGCAGAGGGATAGGGTACACTGAAGCTTTCTTT
CDR3: CASRGIGYTEAFF
D: NA
size: NA
V: TRBV6-1
J: TRBJ1-1
length: 13

DNA: TGTGCCAGCAGTGAGCAGGGCCAGGGCTATGGCTACACCTTC
CDR3: CASSEQGQGYGYTF
D: NA
size: many
V: TRBV2
J: TRBJ1-2
length: 14

DNA: TGTGCCAGCAGTCCCCGGACAGGGGAAATTGCAACCAATGAGCAGTTCTTC
CDR3: CASSPRTGEIATNEQFF
D: TRBD1
size: NA
V: TRBV12-3/TRBV12-4
J: TRBJ2-1
length: 17

DNA: TGTGCCAGCAGCGAAGGGACAGGGAGGAACATTCAGTACTTC
CDR3: CASSEGTGRNIQYF
D: TRBD1
size: NA
V: TRBV9
J: TRBJ2-4
length: 14

DNA: TGTGCCAGCATAGGGACTGCGAACACCGGGGAGCTGTTTTTT
CDR3: CASIGTANTGELFF
D: NA
size: NA
V: TRBV7-9
J: TRBJ2-2
length: 14

DNA: TGTGCCATCAGTGACTGGAGGGAAGGTGGGGTTTACAATGAGCAGTTCTTC
CDR3: CAISDWREGGVYNEQFF
D: NA
size: many
V: TRBV10-3
J: TRBJ2-1
length: 17

DNA: TGTGCCAGCAGCTTAGGTTCAGGTTACAATGAGCAGTTCTTC
CDR3: CASSLGSGYNEQFF
D: NA
size: few
V: TRBV7-2
J: TRBJ2-1
length: 14

DNA: TGCAGTGCACACGGACAGACTAGCACAGATACGCAGTATTTT
CDR3: CSAHGQTSTDTQYF
D: NA
size: few
V: TRBV20-1
J: TRBJ2-3
length: 14

DNA: TGTGCCAGCAGCCCGACAGGGGCGAGGAACACCATATATTTT
CDR3: CASSPTGARNTIYF
D: TRBD1
size: few
V: TRBV7-9
J: TRBJ1-3
length: 14

DNA: TGTGCCAGCAGTTCCTGGGGAGACTATGGCTACACCTTC
CDR3: CASSSWGDYGYTF
D: NA
size: few
V: TRBV11-2
J: TRBJ1-2
length: 13

DNA: TGTGCCAGTACCAACTTCGGGGTCTATGGCTACACCTTC
CDR3: CASTNFGVYGYTF
D: NA
size: few
V: TRBV19
J: TRBJ1-2
length: 13

DNA: TGTGCCTCCCAGAGGGTAGGCGTGGGTTCTGAAGCTTTCTTT
CDR3: CASQRVGVGSEAFF
D: NA
size: many
V: TRBV30
J: TRBJ1-1
length: 14

DNA: TGTGCCATCAGTGAAGTCAGGGCCCGAATGAACACTGAAGCTTTCTTT
CDR3: CAISEVRARMNTEAFF
D: NA
size: many
V: TRBV10-3
J: TRBJ1-1
length: 16

DNA: TGTGCCAGCAGCTACACAGGGTTTGTACATGGCTACACCTTC
CDR3: CASSYTGFVHGYTF
D: NA
size: many
V: TRBV11-2
J: TRBJ1-2
length: 14